This T cell receptor beta chain came from a study of shared clonotypes between healthy human individuals. Findings and caveats of the study: What naive subsets generally showed was a larger estimated richness than memory subsets showed.

Several immunoSEQ plates held equal portions of the genomic DNA taken from each subset. The DNA input per sorted-subset replicate PCR was about 0.2 ug, corresponding to tens of thousands of T cell genomes. Repertoires were generated with immunoSEQ multiplex PCR, while TCRdb's copy carries only in-frame clones and drops some. The sample holds around 510,000 clones, roughly 95% seen once. Points on this clone: Its target is unknown.

From CD4+ cells came CD45RA+ naive and CD45RA-negative memory subsets. Germline loops: CDR1 MDHEN, CDR2 SYDVKM. Trimming took off 5 bases at V and 11 bases at J, with 18 bases between the two ends. The CDR3 is made up of 13 amino acids. The TCR originated in a woman under 40 in good health. This sequence joins TRBV28 and TRBJ1-1, with D maybe TRBD1 (6 bases). The sequenced sample consisted of naive CD4+ T cells sorted from blood. Subset in this sample: CD45RA+ positively selected. The CDR3 region has the DNA TGTGCCAGCAGTGCAAGGGTGGGGGCGTGGGCTTTCTTT. Its translation is CASSARVGAWAFF. Variable domain in full (rest from reference TRBV28 and TRBJ1-1): DVKVTQSSRYLVKRTGEKVFLECVQDMDHENMFWYRQDPGLGLRLIYFSYDVKMKEKGDIPEGYSVSREKKERFSLILESASTNQTSMYLCASSARVGAWAFFGQGTRLTVV.